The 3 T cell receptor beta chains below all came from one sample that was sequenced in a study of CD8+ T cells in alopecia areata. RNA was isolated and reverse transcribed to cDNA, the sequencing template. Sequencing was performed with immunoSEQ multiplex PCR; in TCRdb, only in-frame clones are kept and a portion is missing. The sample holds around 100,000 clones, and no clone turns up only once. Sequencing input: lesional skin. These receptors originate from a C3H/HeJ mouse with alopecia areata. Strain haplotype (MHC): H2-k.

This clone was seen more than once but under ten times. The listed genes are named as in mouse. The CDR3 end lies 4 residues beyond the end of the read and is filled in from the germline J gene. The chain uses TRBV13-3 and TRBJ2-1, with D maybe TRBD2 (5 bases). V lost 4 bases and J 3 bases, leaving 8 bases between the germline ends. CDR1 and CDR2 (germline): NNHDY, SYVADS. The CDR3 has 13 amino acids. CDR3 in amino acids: CASSLLGYAEQFF. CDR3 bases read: TGTGCCAGCAGTCTCCTGGGCTATGCT.

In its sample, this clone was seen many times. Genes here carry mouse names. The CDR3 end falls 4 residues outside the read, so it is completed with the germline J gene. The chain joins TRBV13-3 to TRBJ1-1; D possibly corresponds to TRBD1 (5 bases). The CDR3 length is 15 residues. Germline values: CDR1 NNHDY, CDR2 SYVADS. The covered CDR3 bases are TGTGCCAGCAGTGATATGACTGGGGGGGAAGGA. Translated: CASSDMTGGEG. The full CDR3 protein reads CASSDMTGGEGEVFF.

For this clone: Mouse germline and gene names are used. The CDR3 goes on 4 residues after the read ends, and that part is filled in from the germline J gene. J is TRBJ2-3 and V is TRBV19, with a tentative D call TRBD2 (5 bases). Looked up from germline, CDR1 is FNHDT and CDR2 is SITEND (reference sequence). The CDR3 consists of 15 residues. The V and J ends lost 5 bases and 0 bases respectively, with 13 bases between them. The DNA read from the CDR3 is TGTGCCAGCAGGCCCGTGGGGATTAGTGCAGAA. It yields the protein CASRPVGISAE. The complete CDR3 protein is CASRPVGISAETLYF.